The 24 T cell receptor beta chains reported below all come from one sample, sequenced in a study of blood T cell repertoires in COVID-19. Clones were sequenced by immunoSEQ multiplex PCR, and TCRdb holds only the in-frame ones, with some missing. The profile shows about 200,000 clones, 80% to 90% of them singletons. Sequencing used peripheral blood. The receptors here all came from a human donor in a cohort sampled during active COVID-19.

This clone was observed once. The chain is built from TRBV24-1 and TRBJ2-1; 7 bases are shared with TRBD2. The CDR3 consists of 16 residues. Germline trimming cut 4 bases from V and 2 bases from J; bases unmatched to any gene: 7. CDR1 KGHDR and CDR2 SFDVKD come from the germline V gene. CDR3 sequence: CATSDPLARTYNEQFF. The DNA of the CDR3 is TGTGCCACCAGTGACCCACTAGCGCGAACCTACAATGAGCAGTTCTTC.

The chain couples TRBV7-8 to TRBJ2-5; 7 nucleotides line up with TRBD2. The junction had 12 bases not matched to a gene; V was cut back by 1 base and J by 4 bases. Germline CDR1 SGHVS, CDR2 FQNEAQ. This CDR3 comprises 17 residues. The CDR3 sequence: CASSLEGGASRIETQYF. CDR3 DNA sequence: TGTGCCAGCAGCTTAGAGGGAGGGGCCAGTAGGATAGAGACCCAGTACTTC.

The chain couples TRBV5-1 to TRBJ2-5; D gene uncertain. The CDR3 spans 14 residues. Germline-derived CDR1 and CDR2 are SGHRS and YFSETQ. Trimming removed 5 bases at V and 5 bases at J, with 16 bases between. CDR3 nucleotide sequence: TGCGCCAGCAGTGACTCTCACCATGCGGAGACCCAGTACTTC. Protein sequence: CASSDSHHAETQYF.

For this clone: One junction end disagrees with the germline gene, perhaps due to a read error. CDR3 sequence: CASSLLAGETQYF. The CDR3, as DNA: TGTGCTAGCAGCTTATTAGCGGGAGAGACCCAGTACTTC. The chain uses TRBV7-7 and TRBJ2-5, with 7 bases fitting TRBD2. The CDR3 runs to 13 residues. CDR1 is SSHAT, CDR2 FNYEAQ, per germline (reference sequence).

The count of this clone is one. The chain couples TRBV5-5 to TRBJ1-5; D is possibly TRBD1 (5 bases). V lost 0 bases and J 5 bases, leaving 9 bases between the germline ends. Germline-derived CDR1 and CDR2 are SGHKS and YYEKEE (reference sequence). CDR3 length: 14 residues. The CDR3 nucleotides read TGTGCCAGCAGCTTGGGACAGCATTATCAGCCCCAGCATTTT. Protein: CASSLGQHYQPQHF.

The rearrangement joins TRBV3-1 (or the pseudogene TRBV3-2) to TRBJ1-1; tentative D call: TRBD1 (5 bases). The CDR3 is 14 amino acids. Trimming pared 2 bases from V and 8 bases from J, leaving 15 bases between. Germline CDR1 is LGHDT and CDR2 is YNNKEL (reference sequence). The CDR3 spells CASSQTIVGQEAFF. In nucleotides, the CDR3 is TGTGCCAGCAGCCAAACCATAGTGGGGCAGGAAGCTTTCTTT.

This chain links TRBV28 with TRBJ1-4; 9 nucleotides match TRBD1. The CDR3 runs to 13 residues. Germline CDR1 and CDR2: MDHEN and SYDVKM. V gave up 10 bases and J gave up 6 bases; unmatched junction bases: 6. The chain's CDR3 is CATIQGADEKLFF. The CDR3, as DNA: TGTGCCACGATACAGGGGGCGGATGAAAAACTGTTTTTT.

The CDR3 spells CASSPLGGRATGELFF. The CDR3 DNA reads TGTGCCAGCAGCCCCCTGGGTGGGAGGGCGACCGGGGAGCTGTTTTTT. V usage is TRBV3-1 (or the pseudogene TRBV3-2) and J usage is TRBJ2-2, with 7 bases fitting TRBD2. The CDR3 is 16 residues long. J gave up 5 bases and V 4 bases, and 10 bases lay outside the gene matches. Germline CDR1 and CDR2: LGHDT and YNNKEL (reference sequence).

The CDR3 reads CASSNLSGRAAYEQYF. CDR3 nucleotide sequence: TGTGCCAGCAGCAACCTTAGCGGGAGGGCAGCCTACGAGCAGTACTTC. The chain couples TRBV7-2 to TRBJ2-7, with 11 bases lining up with TRBD2. The CDR3 contains 16 residues. The ends lost 5 bases at V and 2 bases at J; junction bases unmatched: 8. Germline V gene sequence: CDR1 SGHTA, CDR2 FQGNSA. Combining the CDR3 with reference TRBV7-2 and TRBJ2-7 gives the whole variable domain GAGVSQSPSNKVTEKGKDVELRCDPISGHTALYWYRQSLGQGLEFLIYFQGNSAPDKSGLPSDRFSAERTGGSVSTLTIQRTQQEDSAVYLCASSNLSGRAAYEQYFGPGTRLTVT.

This clone was counted at least ten times. The identical CDR3 is also encoded by other nucleotide sequences in the sample. The CDR3 here is CAISEDRGGNQPQHF. CDR3 coding DNA: TGTGCCATCAGTGAGGACAGGGGGGGAAATCAGCCCCAGCATTTT. The chain is built from TRBV10-3 and TRBJ1-5, with 9 bases fitting TRBD1. The V gene end was trimmed by 2 bases and the J gene end by 4 bases; junction bases not matched to a gene: 3. This CDR3 is built from 15 residues. From germline, CDR1 is ENHRY and CDR2 SYGVKD.

The rearrangement uses TRBV6-5 and TRBJ1-3; D unresolved. The CDR3 spans 14 residues. V lost 8 bases and J lost 0, with 11 bases in between. CDR1 is MNHEY, CDR2 SVGAGI, per germline. CDR3 DNA: TGTGCCAGCGGTACACGGAGCTCTGGAAACACCATATATTTT. The encoded protein is CASGTRSSGNTIYF.

The rearrangement uses TRBV5-6 and TRBJ1-3; TRBD1 matches 10 bases. The trim removed 4 bases at V and 2 bases at J, leaving 3 bases unmatched. Looked up from germline, CDR1 is SGHDT and CDR2 is YYEEEE. CDR3 length equals 15 residues. CDR3 sequence: CASSVGQGAGNTIYF. CDR3 sequence (DNA): TGTGCCAGCAGCGTTGGACAGGGGGCTGGAAACACCATATATTTT.

V and J are TRBV27 and TRBJ2-7; 13 nucleotides line up with TRBD2. This CDR3 contains 15 residues. Trimming at V came to 7 bases and at J to 6 bases, leaving 9 bases not matched to a gene. Germline CDR1 reads MNHEY; CDR2 reads SMNVEV (reference sequence). CDR3: CASTQLAGGTGEQYF. The CDR3 bases are TGTGCCAGCACCCAACTAGCGGGAGGGACGGGCGAGCAGTACTTC.

The V and J genes are TRBV18 and TRBJ2-5; the match to TRBD2 covers 7 bases. CDR3 length: 15 residues. Germline CDR1 reads KGHSH; CDR2 reads LQKENI. V shed 6 bases, J shed 2 bases, and the junction held 9 bases outside the gene matches. The CDR3 coding sequence is TGTGCCAGCTCTGTTCAGCGGGGCAAGCAAGAGACCCAGTACTTC. Its protein is CASSVQRGKQETQYF. The full variable domain, in which reference TRBV18 and TRBJ2-5 provide the parts outside the CDR3, is NAGVMQNPRHLVRRRGQEARLRCSPMKGHSHVYWYRQLPEEGLKFMVYLQKENIIDESGMPKERFSAEFPKEGPSILRIQQVVRGDSAAYFCASSVQRGKQETQYFGPGTRLLVL.

This chain connects TRBV7-6 to TRBJ1-6; possible D gene TRBD1, 5 bases. Trimming cost V 2 bases and J 3 bases, with 14 bases left between them. Germline lookup yields CDR1 SGHVS and CDR2 FNYEAQ. CDR3 length equals 17 residues. In DNA form, the CDR3 reads TGTGCCAGCAGCTTACAGTTGGGGCAGGGCTATAATTCACCCCTCCACTTT. This encodes CASSLQLGQGYNSPLHF.

The chain couples TRBV11-1 to TRBJ2-1; D unresolved. Germline assignment: CDR1 SGHAT and CDR2 FQDESV (reference sequence). This CDR3 comprises 14 residues. Trimming removed 0 bases from V and 8 bases from J, with 11 bases in between. This CDR3 is CASSLARRGDEQFF. The CDR3 DNA reads as TGTGCCAGCAGCTTAGCTAGGAGAGGCGATGAGCAGTTCTTC.

The rearrangement uses TRBV7-2 and TRBJ1-6; the D gene is possibly TRBD1 (5 bases). The CDR3 sequence is 15 residues long. The V end was cut by 2 bases, the J end by 7 bases, with 12 bases between. The germline gives CDR1 SGHTA, CDR2 FQGNSA. The CDR3 spells CASSLSRGLNSPLHF. The DNA of the CDR3 is TGTGCCAGCAGCTTAAGTAGGGGTCTGAATTCACCCCTCCACTTT.

The chain is built from TRBV29-1 and TRBJ2-7, with 7 bases that match TRBD2. V lost 6 bases to trimming and J lost 2 bases; unmatched junction nucleotides: 7. From germline, CDR1 is SQVTM and CDR2 ANQGSEA. The CDR3 sequence is 13 residues long. The CDR3 DNA reads TGCAGCGTCCTCGGCGGGGGAGCCTACGAGCAGTACTTC. Its translation is CSVLGGGAYEQYF.

This clone showed up just a few times. The chain links TRBV2 to TRBJ1-6, with D tentatively TRBD1 (5 bases). In germline, CDR1 is SNHLY, CDR2 FYNNEI. V lost 5 bases and J lost 8, with 10 bases in between. The CDR3 covers 13 residues. The CDR3 protein is CASSWGLDSPLHF. DNA of the CDR3: TGTGCCAGCAGTTGGGGCCTGGATTCACCCCTCCACTTT.

The table lists this clone with a count of one. DNA for the CDR3: TGTGCCAGCAGCCACATACGGGGGACAGATACGCAGTATTTT. This gives the protein CASSHIRGTDTQYF. The rearrangement links TRBV7-8 to TRBJ2-3; TRBD2 is a possible D gene (6 bases). The CDR3 covers 14 residues. Germline V gives CDR1 SGHVS, CDR2 FQNEAQ. Trimming removed 5 bases at V and 3 bases at J, with 12 bases between. The complete variable domain, with remaining parts taken from reference TRBV7-8 and TRBJ2-3, reads GAGVSQSPRYKVAKRGQDVALRCDPISGHVSLFWYQQALGQGPEFLTYFQNEAQLDKSGLPSDRFFAERPEGSVSTLKIQRTQQEDSAVYLCASSHIRGTDTQYFGPGTRLTVL.

This sequence joins TRBV7-8 and TRBJ1-5; 10 nucleotides agree with TRBD1. CDR1 and CDR2 from the germline V gene are SGHVS and FQNEAQ. This CDR3 is built from 15 residues. V gave up 3 bases and J gave up 4 bases; unmatched junction bases: 3. The CDR3 DNA reads as TGTGCCAGCAGCTTCGGGACAGGGGATAATCAGCCCCAGCATTTT. As protein: CASSFGTGDNQPQHF.

The CDR3 loop is CASSQDTRYPQYF. CDR3 DNA: TGTGCCAGCAGCCAAGATACGCGATACCCGCAGTATTTT. This chain links TRBV3-1 (or the pseudogene TRBV3-2) with TRBJ2-3; D is uncertain. CDR1 is LGHDT and CDR2 is YNNKEL in the germline V gene (reference sequence). The CDR3 extends over 13 amino acids. V gave up 0 bases and J gave up 10 bases, with 11 bases separating them.

The chain employs TRBV7-9 and TRBJ2-3; D unresolved. The ends were cut back, 0 bases at V and 0 bases at J, with 7 bases in the middle. Germline V gene lookup returns CDR1 SEHNR and CDR2 FQNEAQ (reference sequence). The CDR3 loop spans 15 amino acids. In nucleotides, the CDR3 is TGTGCCAGCAGCTTAGCGGCAGTCAGCACAGATACGCAGTATTTT. Translating gives CASSLAAVSTDTQYF.

The rearrangement uses TRBV27 and TRBJ2-1, with 14 bases identical to TRBD2. The CDR3 consists of 18 residues. Germline V lookup: CDR1 MNHEY, CDR2 SMNVEV (reference sequence). The ends lost 5 bases at V and 0 bases at J; junction bases unmatched: 6. The CDR3 DNA sequence: TGTGCCAGCAGTCGAATCGGGACTAGCGGGAGCTCCTACAATGAGCAGTTCTTC. Translated: CASSRIGTSGSSYNEQFF.